Listed below are T cell receptor beta chains from one sample, sequenced in a study of blood T cell repertoires in COVID-19. The repertoire was sequenced with immunoSEQ multiplex PCR; TCRdb's copy has only in-frame clones and lacks some. The sample contains some 240,000 clones, almost 85% of which appear only once. Specimen: peripheral blood. The receptors shown here come from a woman between 70 and 85 years old with COVID-19, enrolled during active disease. Both conserved end residues are part of each CDR3. Fields, in order: clone size, J gene, D gene, V gene, CDR3 length, CDR3 DNA, CDR3 protein. A D gene is named only where the DNA matches it firmly. Part of the rows lack a size; the others show once, few, many or a class for expanded clones.

size: NA
J: TRBJ1-2
D: NA
V: TRBV10-3
length: 13
DNA: TGTGCCATCAGTGTAGAGGGAAACTATGGCTACACCTTC
CDR3: CAISVEGNYGYTF

size: once
J: TRBJ1-1
D: NA
V: TRBV18
length: 13
DNA: TGTGCCAGCTCACCACAGGAGGGGACTGAAGCTTTCTTT
CDR3: CASSPQEGTEAFF

size: NA
J: TRBJ2-7
D: NA
V: TRBV12-3/TRBV12-4
length: 12
DNA: TGTGCCAGCAGGAGACATCCTTACGAGCAGTACTTC
CDR3: CASRRHPYEQYF

size: NA
J: TRBJ2-6
D: NA
V: TRBV11-2
length: 17
DNA: TGTGCCAGCAGCCCTAGAGGCGGGGGCTTTGGGGCCAACGTCCTGACTTTC
CDR3: CASSPRGGGFGANVLTF

size: NA
J: TRBJ2-7
D: TRBD2
V: TRBV7-2
length: 14
DNA: TGTGCCAGCAGCTTATCGGCGGGAGGGTACGAGCAGTACTTC
CDR3: CASSLSAGGYEQYF

size: NA
J: TRBJ1-4
D: NA
V: TRBV7-8
length: 19
DNA: TGTGCCAGCAGCCCTAGATGGGGACACAATCTTGCAACTAATGAAAAACTGTTTTTT
CDR3: CASSPRWGHNLATNEKLFF

size: NA
J: TRBJ2-3
D: NA
V: TRBV11-3
length: 13
DNA: TGTGCCAGCAGCCTTCCCAGCACAGATACGCAGTATTTT
CDR3: CASSLPSTDTQYF

size: NA
J: TRBJ1-1
D: NA
V: TRBV7-6
length: 18
DNA: TGTGCCAGCCGGCAATACGGGGGGGCTGGGGCCCAGGCCACTGAAGCTTTCTTT
CDR3: CASRQYGGAGAQATEAFF

size: NA
J: TRBJ1-2
D: NA
V: TRBV2
length: 14
DNA: TGTGCCAGCAGGGGGCTCTTGAATAACTATGGCTACACCTTC
CDR3: CASRGLLNNYGYTF

size: NA
J: TRBJ1-6
D: NA
V: TRBV6-5
length: 15
DNA: TGTGCCAGCAGGAAACAGGGTTTCGAGAGTTCACCCCTCCACTTT
CDR3: CASRKQGFESSPLHF

size: NA
J: TRBJ2-3
D: TRBD2
V: TRBV5-4
length: 14
DNA: TGTGCCAGCAGCACTAGCGGGGGTTGGGATACGCAGTATTTT
CDR3: CASSTSGGWDTQYF

size: NA
J: TRBJ2-1
D: NA
V: TRBV3-1/TRBV3-2
length: 15
DNA: TGTGCCAGCAGCCAAGATTCGCGGGCCGTGGGGGAGCAGTTCTTC
CDR3: CASSQDSRAVGEQFF

size: NA
J: TRBJ2-3
D: NA
V: TRBV4-2
length: 13
DNA: TGTGCCAGCAGCCAAGATCAGGGTGATACGCAGTATTTT
CDR3: CASSQDQGDTQYF

size: NA
J: TRBJ2-3
D: TRBD2
V: TRBV13
length: 20
DNA: TGTGCCAGCAGCTTCCGAGGTGGGCGCTTTCAGCGGGAAAGCACAGATACGCAGTATTTT
CDR3: CASSFRGGRFQRESTDTQYF

size: NA
J: TRBJ2-5
D: TRBD1
V: TRBV7-2
length: 16
DNA: TGTGCCAGCAGCCCGAACAGGGGGCTGAGGCAAGAGACCCAGTACTTC
CDR3: CASSPNRGLRQETQYF

size: once
J: TRBJ2-2
D: NA
V: TRBV19
length: 13
DNA: TGTGCCAGCAGACTAGCGAACACCGGGGAGCTGTTTTTT
CDR3: CASRLANTGELFF

size: NA
J: TRBJ2-7
D: NA
V: TRBV11-2
length: 13
DNA: TGTGCCAGCAGCTTAGGACACAGGGACGAGCAGTACTTC
CDR3: CASSLGHRDEQYF

size: NA
J: TRBJ2-5
D: TRBD2
V: TRBV5-1
length: 17
DNA: TGCGCCAGCAGCTTGGGCCTCGCGGGGGGGCGTGAAGAGACCCAGTACTTC
CDR3: CASSLGLAGGREETQYF

size: NA
J: TRBJ1-5
D: NA
V: TRBV6-2/TRBV6-3
length: 16
DNA: TGTGCCAGCAGTGCCACTGGGGGGGGAGGAGCTCAGCCCCAGCATTTT
CDR3: CASSATGGGGAQPQHF

size: NA
J: TRBJ2-5
D: NA
V: TRBV7-7
length: 15
DNA: TGTGCTAGCAGCTTAGATCAGGGGTTCGGCGAGACCCAGTACTTC
CDR3: CASSLDQGFGETQYF

size: NA
J: TRBJ2-2
D: TRBD2
V: TRBV4-3
length: 19
DNA: TGCGCCAGCAGCCAAGATTGGGCTAGCGGGGGACGAGGGCCCGGGGAGCTGTTTTTT
CDR3: CASSQDWASGGRGPGELFF

size: NA
J: TRBJ1-2
D: NA
V: TRBV6-1
length: 15
DNA: TGTGCCAGCAGTGAACTACTAATTCCTGGATATGGCTACACCTTC
CDR3: CASSELLIPGYGYTF

size: NA
J: TRBJ1-2
D: TRBD1
V: TRBV27
length: 15
DNA: TGTGCCAGCAGTTCACCGGGACAGGCGTGGGATGGCTACACCTTC
CDR3: CASSSPGQAWDGYTF

size: NA
J: TRBJ2-3
D: TRBD2
V: TRBV10-3
length: 18
DNA: TGTGCCATCAGTGATCCGCCCGGACTAGCGGGGAACACAGATACGCAGTATTTT
CDR3: CAISDPPGLAGNTDTQYF

size: NA
J: TRBJ1-2
D: TRBD1
V: TRBV5-1
length: 14
DNA: TGCGCCAGCAGCCACACAGGGGCGGACTATGGCTACACCTTC
CDR3: CASSHTGADYGYTF

size: NA
J: TRBJ2-7
D: TRBD2
V: TRBV6-5
length: 15
DNA: TGTGCCAGCGCGCTTGACGGGAGGGGGACCTACGAGCAGTACTTC
CDR3: CASALDGRGTYEQYF

size: NA
J: TRBJ1-2
D: NA
V: TRBV6-2/TRBV6-3
length: 14
DNA: TGTGCCAGCAGTGGGAGGACGGATACCTATGGCTACACCTTC
CDR3: CASSGRTDTYGYTF

size: once
J: TRBJ2-7
D: TRBD2
V: TRBV27
length: 17
DNA: TGTGCCAGCAGTTTAAGGGGCGGACTAGCGGGAGTCTACGAGCAGTACTTC
CDR3: CASSLRGGLAGVYEQYF

size: NA
J: TRBJ2-2
D: NA
V: TRBV11-3
length: 15
DNA: TGTGCCAGCAGCCCCGGGGACTTACCCACCGGGGAGCTGTTTTTT
CDR3: CASSPGDLPTGELFF

size: NA
J: TRBJ2-3
D: TRBD2
V: TRBV7-2
length: 17
DNA: TGTGCCAGCAGCTTAGATTTGCGGGGGGGCCACACAGATACGCAGTATTTT
CDR3: CASSLDLRGGHTDTQYF

size: once
J: TRBJ1-5
D: NA
V: TRBV6-6
length: 17
DNA: TGTGCCAGCAGTCTTGGACAGAGAAGTAATAGCAATCAGCCCCAGCATTTT
CDR3: CASSLGQRSNSNQPQHF

size: NA
J: TRBJ2-1
D: TRBD2
V: TRBV5-1
length: 15
DNA: TGCGCCAGCAGCTTGTTACTAGCGGGAGCTGGTGAGCAGTTCTTC
CDR3: CASSLLLAGAGEQFF

size: NA
J: TRBJ2-1
D: TRBD2
V: TRBV6-1
length: 17
DNA: TGTGCCAGCAGTGAAGGGGCGGGAGGGCAAGGGGTGAATGAGCAGTTCTTC
CDR3: CASSEGAGGQGVNEQFF

size: NA
J: TRBJ1-5
D: NA
V: TRBV19
length: 13
DNA: TGTGCCAGTCGGTTCAGGGGAGACCAGCCCCAGCATTTT
CDR3: CASRFRGDQPQHF

size: NA
J: TRBJ2-3
D: TRBD2
V: TRBV7-2
length: 17
DNA: TGTGCCAGCAGCGCCCGACTAGCGGGAGGGACCACAGATACGCAGTATTTT
CDR3: CASSARLAGGTTDTQYF

size: NA
J: TRBJ2-3
D: NA
V: TRBV6-5
length: 12
DNA: TGTGCCAGCAGTTCGGACACATTAACGCAGTATTTT
CDR3: CASSSDTLTQYF

size: NA
J: TRBJ1-2
D: NA
V: TRBV7-2
length: 15
DNA: TGTGCCAGCAGCTTGGGTCGAACAGGGCTCTATGGCTACACCTTC
CDR3: CASSLGRTGLYGYTF

size: NA
J: TRBJ1-5
D: NA
V: TRBV7-6
length: 15
DNA: TGTGCCAGCAGCCAGATGGCGGGGGCACAGCAGCCCCAGCATTTT
CDR3: CASSQMAGAQQPQHF

size: NA
J: TRBJ1-2
D: NA
V: TRBV6-1
length: 13
DNA: TGTGCCAGCAGCGGGAGGGGGGCATTTGGCTACACCTTC
CDR3: CASSGRGAFGYTF

size: few
J: TRBJ2-1
D: NA
V: TRBV19
length: 14
DNA: TGTGCCAGTAGTATAAAAGGACTTTACAATGAGCAGTTCTTC
CDR3: CASSIKGLYNEQFF

size: NA
J: TRBJ2-7
D: TRBD2
V: TRBV28
length: 16
DNA: TGTGCCAGCAGAACCCCGTCGGCGGGGGGAGACTACGAGCAGTACTTC
CDR3: CASRTPSAGGDYEQYF

size: NA
J: TRBJ1-1
D: NA
V: TRBV12-3/TRBV12-4
length: 13
DNA: TGTGCCAGCAGACCGACAGTGAACACTGAAGCTTTCTTT
CDR3: CASRPTVNTEAFF

size: few
J: TRBJ1-3
D: NA
V: TRBV24-1
length: 15
DNA: TGTGCCACCAGTGGTCCAGATCGGGATCGGAACACCATATATTTT
CDR3: CATSGPDRDRNTIYF

size: NA
J: TRBJ1-1
D: NA
V: TRBV6-6
length: 14
DNA: TGTGCCAGCAGTTACTCCAGGGAAGTTGGTGAAGCTTTCTTT
CDR3: CASSYSREVGEAFF

size: NA
J: TRBJ2-1
D: NA
V: TRBV5-4
length: 15
DNA: TGTGCCAGCAGCTTTGACCTAGCAGAAGTTAATGAGCAGTTCTTC
CDR3: CASSFDLAEVNEQFF

size: NA
J: TRBJ2-1
D: NA
V: TRBV18
length: 12
DNA: TGTGCCAGCTCCACAGGGATTAATGAGCAGTTCTTC
CDR3: CASSTGINEQFF

size: NA
J: TRBJ2-5
D: NA
V: TRBV18
length: 15
DNA: TGTGCCAGCTCACCACCTGATGGGAGCCAAGAGACCCAGTACTTC
CDR3: CASSPPDGSQETQYF

size: NA
J: TRBJ2-3
D: TRBD2
V: TRBV5-5
length: 20
DNA: TGTGCCAGCAGCCCGGACCTTACGGGCGGGGGGCCTCATAGCACAGATACGCAGTATTTT
CDR3: CASSPDLTGGGPHSTDTQYF

size: once
J: TRBJ2-1
D: NA
V: TRBV19
length: 14
DNA: TGTGCCAGTAGTATAGAGGGGGGATACAATGAGCAGTTCTTC
CDR3: CASSIEGGYNEQFF

size: NA
J: TRBJ2-1
D: NA
V: TRBV7-9
length: 17
DNA: TGTGCCAGCAGCTTTAGCTACACCGTGAAATCCTACAATGAGCAGTTCTTC
CDR3: CASSFSYTVKSYNEQFF

size: NA
J: TRBJ1-6
D: TRBD1
V: TRBV6-2/TRBV6-3
length: 14
DNA: TGTGCCAGCAGTTACCAGGACAGGGGTTCACCCCTCCACTTT
CDR3: CASSYQDRGSPLHF

size: once
J: TRBJ2-7
D: NA
V: TRBV27
length: 12
DNA: TGTGCCAGCAGTTCAGGGTTTTACGAGCAGTACTTC
CDR3: CASSSGFYEQYF

size: NA
J: TRBJ1-6
D: NA
V: TRBV6-6
length: 16
DNA: TGTGCCAGCAGTTCGGTTTCTTCTCGGGAGAATTCACCCCTCCACTTT
CDR3: CASSSVSSRENSPLHF

size: few
J: TRBJ2-3
D: TRBD1
V: TRBV2
length: 17
DNA: TGTGCCAGCAGACCAGGACAGGGGGCGGAAAGGACAGATACGCAGTATTTT
CDR3: CASRPGQGAERTDTQYF